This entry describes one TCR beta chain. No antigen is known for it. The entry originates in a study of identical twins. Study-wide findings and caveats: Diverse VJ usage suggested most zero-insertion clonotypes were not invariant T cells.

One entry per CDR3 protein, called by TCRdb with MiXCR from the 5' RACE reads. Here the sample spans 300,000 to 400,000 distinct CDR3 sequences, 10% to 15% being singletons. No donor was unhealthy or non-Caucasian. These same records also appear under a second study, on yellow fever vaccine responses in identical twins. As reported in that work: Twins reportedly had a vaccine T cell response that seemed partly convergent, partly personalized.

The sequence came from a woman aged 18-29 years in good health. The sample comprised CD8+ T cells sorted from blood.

Written as DNA, the CDR3 is TGTGCCAGCAGTTACAACCCCAGGGGTCAGCCCCAGCATTTT. Residues: CASSYNPRGQPQHF. This chain joins TRBV6-5 and TRBJ1-5, with D possibly being TRBD1 (6 bases). V dropped 2 bases and J dropped 6 bases, with 11 bases sitting between them. This CDR3 is 14 amino acids long. Per germline, CDR1 MNHEY and CDR2 SVGAGI.